A selection of T cell receptor beta chains follows, all from one sample in a study of OX40 agonist ivuxolimab in advanced cancers. Using immunoSEQ multiplex PCR, the repertoire was profiled, and TCRdb retains in-frame clones only, with some absent. Of tens of thousands of clones in the sample, roughly 90% are singletons; the top ten hold about 9%. The source was CD4+ or CD8+ T cells sorted from blood, collected in a trial of the OX40 agonist ivuxolimab. All receptors derive from an adult with an advanced solid tumor such as melanoma, head and neck, liver or kidney cancer. CDR3s include the opening cysteine and the closing phenylalanine or tryptophan. Each record gives: D gene, J gene, clone size, V gene, CDR3 protein, CDR3 DNA. The D gene is left open where the match is weak. Size is omitted from some rows. Given values are once, few, many or a class for expanded clones.

.	TRBJ1-4	.	TRBV9	CASSVYEGWSEKLFF	TGTGCCAGCAGCGTATATGAGGGGTGGAGTGAAAAACTGTTTTTT
TRBD2	TRBJ2-3	.	TRBV5-6	CASSLDGAGAQYF	TGTGCCAGCAGCTTGGATGGAGCGGGAGCTCAGTATTTT
.	TRBJ2-1	.	TRBV2	CASRVGSYNEQFF	TGTGCCAGCAGGGTCGGCTCCTACAATGAGCAGTTCTTC
.	TRBJ1-1	.	TRBV2	CATARQGPIGAFF	TGTGCCACCGCTAGGCAGGGGCCCATCGGAGCTTTCTTT
TRBD1	TRBJ2-6	few	TRBV7-6	CASSKQGTGANVLTF	TGTGCCAGCAGCAAACAGGGGACTGGGGCCAACGTCCTGACTTTC
.	TRBJ2-7	.	TRBV7-2	CASSLDGPSSYEQYF	TGTGCCAGCAGCTTAGACGGGCCCAGCTCCTACGAGCAGTACTTC
.	TRBJ2-7	.	TRBV6-1	CASSSRGSYPYEQYF	TGTGCCAGCAGTTCGAGGGGGTCATATCCCTACGAGCAGTACTTC
.	TRBJ2-7	.	TRBV6-5	CASTPGLPYEQYF	TGTGCCAGCACCCCCGGGCTGCCCTACGAGCAGTACTTC
TRBD2	TRBJ2-3	.	TRBV5-1	CASSLGTSGRGTDTQYF	TGCGCCAGCAGCTTGGGGACTAGCGGGAGGGGAACAGATACGCAGTATTTT
TRBD2	TRBJ2-5	once	TRBV28	CASSSGGAPETQYF	TGTGCCAGCAGTTCCGGGGGGGCCCCAGAGACCCAGTACTTC
TRBD1	TRBJ1-2	.	TRBV27	CASSLRDREGGYTF	TGTGCCAGCAGTCTCAGGGACAGGGAGGGAGGCTACACCTTC
.	TRBJ1-2	once	TRBV7-9	CASSLATGGGYTF	TGTGCCAGCAGCTTAGCGACCGGGGGTGGCTACACCTTC
TRBD1	TRBJ2-3	.	TRBV2	CASSGQGNLDTQYF	TGTGCCAGCAGTGGACAGGGGAACCTAGATACGCAGTATTTT
.	TRBJ1-4	.	TRBV5-6	CASSLDSGYEKLFF	TGTGCCAGCAGCTTGGACAGCGGATATGAAAAACTGTTTTTT
.	TRBJ1-2	.	TRBV25-1	CASSEWRGVIYGYTF	TGTGCCAGCAGTGAATGGAGAGGGGTGATCTATGGCTACACCTTC
TRBD1	TRBJ2-6	once	TRBV5-1	CASRDRGSGANVLTF	TGCGCCAGCAGAGACAGGGGCTCCGGGGCCAACGTCCTGACTTTC